The 26 T cell receptor beta chains reported below all come from one sample, sequenced in a study of T cells in Graves' hyperthyroidism and ophthalmopathy. The CDR3 regions of TCR beta were amplified from RNA transcripts. With the HTBI primer set, the TCR CDR3 went through a first round of RT-PCR. Each CDR3 protein is one row after TCRdb ran MiXCR on the multiplex PCR reads. The table lists 500,000 to 750,000 distinct CDR3 sequences, 15% to 17% of them singletons. The sample comprised blood. These receptors all come from a woman aged 25-40 years with Graves' hyperthyroidism.

As to this clonotype: It may be a read error: a sequence one base away is much more abundant. The chain combines TRBV12-3 or TRBV12-4 with TRBJ2-1, with TRBD1 as a possible D gene (6 bases). The CDR3 is made up of 16 amino acids. Trimming took off 5 bases at V and 6 bases at J, with 20 bases between the two ends. As DNA, the CDR3 is TGTGCCAGCAGTCCCGCCGGGACATCTATATGCAATGAGCAGTTCTTC. Translation gives CASSPAGTSICNEQFF.

In this sample, this clonotype turned up many times. CDR3 bases: TGCAGTGCTACCTTGACGAGCGGGGGACCGGAAACCCAGTACTTC. As protein: CSATLTSGGPETQYF. This chain connects TRBV20-1 to TRBJ2-5; 8 bases are a match to TRBD2. V was pared by 4 bases and J by 8 bases, with 15 bases of the junction left unmatched. There are 15 residues in the CDR3. Germline values: CDR1 DFQATT, CDR2 SNEGSKA (reference sequence).

This clonotype occurred a few times. Here the CDR3 DNA reads TGTGCCAGCAGCCGGGGGACAACCTTTTTGGATACGCAGTATTTT. Its protein product is CASSRGTTFLDTQYF. The genes are TRBV3-1 and TRBJ2-3, with TRBD1 as a possible D gene (6 bases). Trimming stripped 4 bases from V and 6 bases from J, with 17 bases between. CDR3 length: 15 amino acids. Germline CDR1 and CDR2: LGHDT and YNNKEL (reference sequence).

This clonotype was seen a few times. The chain couples TRBV28 to TRBJ1-4, with 9 bases identical to TRBD1. CDR3 length: 14 residues. Per germline, CDR1 MDHEN and CDR2 SYDVKM. With V trimmed by 7 bases and J by 5 bases, 5 bases remained unmatched. CDR3 nucleotide sequence: TGTGCCAGCAACGAGGACAGGGGAAATGAAAAACTGTTTTTT. Amino acids: CASNEDRGNEKLFF.

In its sample, this clonotype was seen a few times. This may arise from a read error, as a much more abundant clone is one base away. The chain carries TRBV24-1 and TRBJ1-1, with TRBD1 as a possible D gene (6 bases). This CDR3 is 15 amino acids long. Per germline, CDR1 KGHDR and CDR2 SFDVKD. Trimming left V 7 bases short and J 2 bases short, with 16 bases between. The CDR3 DNA reads TGTGCCACCAGCCTACCCAGGGGCGAAAACACTGAAGCTTTCTTT. This translates into CATSLPRGENTEAFF.

This clonotype was counted at least ten times. This chain joins TRBV5-1 and TRBJ2-2, with D possibly TRBD1 on 6 matching bases. The CDR3 loop spans 14 amino acids. V dropped 4 bases and J dropped 5 bases, with 12 bases sitting between them. Germline values: CDR1 SGHRS, CDR2 YFSETQ. In DNA, the CDR3 is TGCGCCAGCAGCCTGACAGGCGAAACCGGGGAGCTGTTTTTT. Its translation is CASSLTGETGELFF.

This clonotype occurred many times. This chain links TRBV2 with TRBJ1-5, with 7 bases that match TRBD1. Germline assignment: CDR1 SNHLY and CDR2 FYNNEI. The length of the CDR3 is 14 residues. The J segment lost 6 bases and the V segment lost 3 bases, leaving 5 bases of the junction unmatched. DNA of the CDR3: TGTGCCAGCAGTGAGATAACAGGGGCTCAGCCCCAGCATTTT. This encodes CASSEITGAQPQHF.

Ten or more counts support this clonotype. J is TRBJ2-2 and V is TRBV2; D not certain. CDR3 length: 14 residues. Trimming removed 2 bases at V and 2 bases at J, with 6 bases between. Germline lookup yields CDR1 SNHLY and CDR2 FYNNEI. CDR3 sequence reads: CASSETPNTGELFF. DNA for the CDR3: TGTGCCAGCAGTGAAACCCCTAACACCGGGGAGCTGTTTTTT.

In regard to this clonotype: A much larger clonotype is one base distant, so this may be a read error. The chain joins TRBV12-3 or TRBV12-4 to TRBJ2-2, with 8 bases identical to TRBD2. The CDR3 runs to 14 residues. V trimming: 5 bases; J trimming: 4 bases; junction bases outside the gene matches: 3. The CDR3 DNA reads as TGTGCCAGCAGTCCGGGGGGGATCACCGGGGAGCTGTTTTTT. Protein product: CASSPGGITGELFF.

The chain combines TRBV7-9 with TRBJ1-1, with D unclear. The CDR3 runs 14 residues. The germline V and J ends were trimmed by 7 bases and 2 bases, with 14 bases remaining between them. Germline V CDR1 and CDR2: SEHNR, FQNEAQ (reference sequence). The CDR3 DNA reads TGTGCCAGCACCCAAACGACGGACAACACTGAAGCTTTCTTT. It codes for CASTQTTDNTEAFF.

V gene TRBV7-6 combines with J gene TRBJ1-4, with D uncertain. Per germline, CDR1 SGHVS and CDR2 FNYEAQ. The CDR3 has 13 amino acids. Trimming took off 1 base at V and 6 bases at J, with 6 bases between the two ends. The CDR3 sequence: CASSLGDDEKLFF. The CDR3 nucleotides are TGTGCCAGCAGCTTAGGCGACGATGAAAAACTGTTTTTT. Full variable domain (missing parts from reference TRBV7-6 and TRBJ1-4): GAGVSQSPRYKVTKRGQDVALRCDPISGHVSLYWYRQALGQGPEFLTYFNYEAQQDKSGLPNDRFSAERPEGSISTLTIQRTEQRDSAMYRCASSLGDDEKLFFGSGTQLSVL.

This clonotype was observed a handful of times. This may stem from a read error, because a much larger clone lies one nucleotide away. The DNA of the CDR3 is TGTGCCAGCAATGTTGGACAGGGGCCTATCAATCAGCCCCAGCATTTT. Amino acids: CASNVGQGPINQPQHF. The genes are TRBV28 and TRBJ1-5; TRBD1 matches at 9 bases. V dropped 7 bases and J dropped 3; count of bases not matched to a gene: 10. Germline V lookup: CDR1 MDHEN, CDR2 SYDVKM. This CDR3 contains 16 residues.

The table lists this clonotype with many counts. A junction boundary mismatches the germline segment, possibly from a read error. The rearrangement uses TRBV20-1 and TRBJ2-7; 10 positions match TRBD2. This CDR3 is 12 amino acids long. Germline CDR1 is DFQATT and CDR2 is SNEGSKA (reference sequence). CDR3: CSASGSPGEQYF. The CDR3 bases are TGCAGCGCTAGCGGGAGTCCAGGCGAGCAGTACTTC.

In this sample, this clonotype turned up many times. The rearrangement uses TRBV12-3 or TRBV12-4 and TRBJ1-4; D not resolved. This CDR3 region has 14 residues. Trimming removed 3 bases from V and 7 bases from J, with 12 bases in between. The DNA for the CDR3 is TGTGCCAGCAGTTTGTGGAGGGCTGGTGAAAAACTGTTTTTT. Translating gives CASSLWRAGEKLFF.

This clonotype was picked up a small number of times. This chain uses TRBV4-1 with TRBJ2-5; 12 bases line up with TRBD2. CDR3 length: 17 amino acids. The V segment lost 3 bases and the J segment 3 bases; nucleotides outside the gene matches: 8. The germline CDR1 and CDR2 sequences are MGHRA and YSYEKL. This CDR3 reads CASSHLRLAGGEETQYF. The CDR3 DNA follows: TGCGCCAGCAGCCACCTTAGGCTAGCGGGAGGGGAAGAGACCCAGTACTTC.

At least ten counts were recorded for this clonotype. The chain employs TRBV7-6 and TRBJ2-3, with 12 nucleotides matching TRBD2. The trim removed 4 bases at V and 8 bases at J, leaving 10 bases unmatched. This CDR3 contains 16 residues. Germline loops: CDR1 SGHVS, CDR2 FNYEAQ. The CDR3 loop is CASSSSSGRAGGTQYF. CDR3 DNA: TGTGCCAGCAGCTCGTCTAGCGGGAGGGCCGGCGGTACGCAGTATTTT.

This clonotype was detected ten times or more. The genes are TRBV2 and TRBJ1-3; 11 bases line up with TRBD1. J was trimmed by 8 bases and V by 8 bases; bases with no gene match: 8. Germline CDR1 and CDR2: SNHLY and FYNNEI. This CDR3 spans 14 amino acids. The CDR3 DNA follows: TGTGCCAGCGACTGGACAGGGGGCGAAGACACCATATATTTT. It specifies CASDWTGGEDTIYF.

This clonotype was recorded at least ten times. The CDR3 loop reads CSAREDNSKPLWGYTF. The CDR3 coding sequence is TGCAGTGCTAGAGAGGACAATTCCAAACCACTATGGGGCTACACCTTC. The chain recombines TRBV20-1 with TRBJ1-2; D might be TRBD1 (5 bases). Germline V gene lookup returns CDR1 DFQATT and CDR2 SNEGSKA (reference sequence). Trimming stripped 0 bases from V and 8 bases from J, with 22 bases between. The CDR3 extends over 16 amino acids.

This clonotype was counted between two and nine times. The CDR3 is CASSYLTVDGQAKNIQYF. The DNA for the CDR3 is TGTGCCAGCAGTTACCTGACGGTAGATGGTCAGGCCAAAAACATTCAGTACTTC. V usage is TRBV6-5 and J usage is TRBJ2-4; no clear D. The CDR3 sequence is 18 residues long. V gave up 2 bases and J gave up 1 base, with 18 bases separating them. Germline V CDR1 and CDR2: MNHEY, SVGAGI.

This clonotype came up many times. The chain carries TRBV10-3 and TRBJ2-2; 8 bases are shared with TRBD2. Germline CDR1 reads ENHRY; CDR2 reads SYGVKD. Trimming took 6 bases from V and 0 from J; bases not matched to a gene: 6. CDR3 length equals 16 residues. CDR3 residues: CAISRGGGSNTGELFF. In DNA form, the CDR3 reads TGTGCCATCAGCCGGGGGGGGGGCTCGAACACCGGGGAGCTGTTTTTT.

This clonotype was counted between two and nine times. The chain recombines TRBV5-1 with TRBJ2-6; D is possibly TRBD2 (5 bases). The CDR3 is 16 residues long. CDR1 and CDR2 (germline): SGHRS, YFSETQ. The germline V and J ends were trimmed by 2 bases and 0 bases, with 9 bases remaining between them. Here the CDR3 DNA reads TGCGCCAGCAGCTTTGACGGGAACTCTGGGGCCAACGTCCTGACTTTC. Protein: CASSFDGNSGANVLTF.

This clonotype was counted a few times. The chain joins TRBV7-2 to TRBJ1-2, with D perhaps TRBD1 (5 bases). Germline CDR1 reads SGHTA; CDR2 reads FQGNSA. The V end was cut by 1 base, the J end by 4 bases, with 10 bases between. The CDR3 spans 14 residues. CDR3 loop: CASSLGQLSYGYTF. For the CDR3, the DNA is TGTGCCAGCAGCTTAGGACAGCTTTCCTATGGCTACACCTTC. Full variable domain (rest looked up from reference TRBV7-2 and TRBJ1-2): GAGVSQSPSNKVTEKGKDVELRCDPISGHTALYWYRQSLGQGLEFLIYFQGNSAPDKSGLPSDRFSAERTGGSVSTLTIQRTQQEDSAVYLCASSLGQLSYGYTFGSGTRLTVV.

This clonotype was detected many times. The chain links TRBV5-1 to TRBJ1-2; D ambiguous. V was cut by 0 bases and J by 5 bases, with 8 bases left in between. Germline CDR1 reads SGHRS; CDR2 reads YFSETQ. The CDR3 totals 13 residues. The CDR3 DNA reads as TGCGCCAGCAGCTTGGGGACGCGGTATGGCTACACCTTC. Translation: CASSLGTRYGYTF.

This clonotype was counted at least ten times. The rearrangement joins TRBV11-1 to TRBJ2-1; TRBD2 aligns across 8 bases. CDR1 SGHAT and CDR2 FQDESV come from the germline V gene (reference sequence). This CDR3 spans 17 amino acids. V lost 4 bases to trimming and J lost 7 bases; unmatched junction nucleotides: 15. The CDR3 DNA reads as TGTGCCAGCAGCTCCCCCCGACCGGGAGGGCCGGGGAATGAGCAGTTCTTC. Residues: CASSSPRPGGPGNEQFF.

This chain uses TRBV4-1 with TRBJ1-1; 7 nucleotides line up with TRBD1. This CDR3 is 17 amino acids long. Germline V lookup: CDR1 MGHRA, CDR2 YSYEKL. With 3 bases clipped from V and 3 bases from J, the junction kept 13 bases outside the gene matches. The CDR3 coding sequence is TGCGCCAGCAGCCATGATCGAAACAGGGGTGGGGACACTGAAGCTTTCTTT. This gives the protein CASSHDRNRGGDTEAFF.

This clonotype was detected only a few times. J is TRBJ2-1 and V is TRBV9, with D unresolved. The CDR3 extends over 15 amino acids. Germline CDR1 reads SGDLS; CDR2 reads YYNGEE. Trimming pared 2 bases from V and 0 bases from J, leaving 9 bases between. The CDR3 spells CASSVEFSSYNEQFF. The CDR3 DNA reads TGTGCCAGCAGCGTCGAGTTTAGCTCCTACAATGAGCAGTTCTTC.